Listed below are T cell receptor beta chains from one sample, sequenced in a study of T cell responses to AZD1222 COVID-19 vaccine. Assay: immunoSEQ multiplex PCR; the TCRdb copy retains only in-frame clones and omits some. The table includes 80,000 to 90,000 clones, roughly nine tenths detected once. Specimen: peripheral blood, collected on day 0 of AZD1222 vaccination. All receptors derive from an adult in good health. Each CDR3 is given with its conserved first and last residue. Each record gives: D gene, clone size, J gene, V gene, CDR3 protein, CDR3 DNA. D genes are given only for firm matches. Rows may omit the clone size; those that give it use once, few, many or a size class.

D gene: NA
clone size: NA
J gene: TRBJ2-1
V gene: TRBV5-1
CDR3 protein: CASSLLRQGGEQFF
CDR3 DNA: TGCGCCAGCAGCCTGCTGCGGCAGGGCGGTGAGCAGTTCTTC

D gene: TRBD2
clone size: NA
J gene: TRBJ2-7
V gene: TRBV10-3
CDR3 protein: CAISERGGVDEQYF
CDR3 DNA: TGTGCCATCAGTGAACGCGGGGGGGTCGACGAGCAGTACTTC

D gene: NA
clone size: NA
J gene: TRBJ2-5
V gene: TRBV5-1
CDR3 protein: CASSLDGPHQETQYF
CDR3 DNA: TGCGCCAGCAGCTTGGATGGCCCCCACCAAGAGACCCAGTACTTC

D gene: NA
clone size: NA
J gene: TRBJ1-1
V gene: TRBV29-1
CDR3 protein: CSVDAPGGRINTEAFF
CDR3 DNA: TGCAGCGTTGACGCCCCTGGGGGGAGGATTAATACTGAAGCTTTCTTT

D gene: NA
clone size: NA
J gene: TRBJ2-7
V gene: TRBV6-2/TRBV6-3
CDR3 protein: CASSYSSYEQYF
CDR3 DNA: TGTGCCAGCAGTTACAGCTCCTACGAGCAGTACTTC

D gene: NA
clone size: NA
J gene: TRBJ2-1
V gene: TRBV9
CDR3 protein: CASTTDGSSYNEQFF
CDR3 DNA: TGTGCCAGCACCACGGACGGATCCTCCTACAATGAGCAGTTCTTC

D gene: TRBD1
clone size: NA
J gene: TRBJ1-6
V gene: TRBV19
CDR3 protein: CASSRGQLNNSPLHF
CDR3 DNA: TGTGCCAGTAGTAGGGGACAGCTCAATAATTCACCCCTCCACTTT

D gene: TRBD2
clone size: NA
J gene: TRBJ2-3
V gene: TRBV4-3
CDR3 protein: CASSQEGRGSDTQYF
CDR3 DNA: TGCGCCAGCAGCCAAGAAGGGCGGGGGTCAGATACGCAGTATTTT

D gene: TRBD2
clone size: few
J gene: TRBJ2-2
V gene: TRBV4-3
CDR3 protein: CASSQDTSGRGELFF
CDR3 DNA: TGCGCCAGCAGCCAAGACACTAGCGGGAGAGGGGAGCTGTTTTTT

D gene: NA
clone size: NA
J gene: TRBJ1-6
V gene: TRBV7-6
CDR3 protein: CASSSGPRNNSPLHF
CDR3 DNA: TGTGCCAGCAGCTCAGGCCCCCGGAATAATTCACCCCTCCACTTT

D gene: NA
clone size: NA
J gene: TRBJ1-4
V gene: TRBV19
CDR3 protein: CASSNRAGEKLFF
CDR3 DNA: TGTGCCAGTAGTAACAGGGCCGGTGAAAAACTGTTTTTT

D gene: NA
clone size: NA
J gene: TRBJ1-4
V gene: TRBV5-1
CDR3 protein: CASSYNSPNEKLFF
CDR3 DNA: TGCGCCAGCAGCTACAATTCACCTAATGAAAAACTGTTTTTT

D gene: TRBD1
clone size: once
J gene: TRBJ2-7
V gene: TRBV19
CDR3 protein: CASSIGRGQGAPYEQYF
CDR3 DNA: TGTGCCAGTAGTATAGGGCGGGGACAGGGGGCCCCCTACGAGCAGTACTTC

D gene: TRBD1
clone size: NA
J gene: TRBJ1-1
V gene: TRBV5-5
CDR3 protein: CASSTKQGVGTEAFF
CDR3 DNA: TGTGCCAGCAGCACAAAACAGGGGGTGGGTACTGAAGCTTTCTTT

D gene: TRBD1
clone size: NA
J gene: TRBJ1-1
V gene: TRBV15
CDR3 protein: CATSRSNRGTEAFF
CDR3 DNA: TGTGCCACCAGCAGATCCAACAGGGGCACTGAAGCTTTCTTT

D gene: TRBD1
clone size: NA
J gene: TRBJ2-3
V gene: TRBV5-4
CDR3 protein: CASSPTGLFTDTQYF
CDR3 DNA: TGTGCCAGCAGCCCGACAGGGCTTTTCACAGATACGCAGTATTTT